The 21 T cell receptor beta chains reported below all come from one sample, sequenced in a study of TIL therapy for anti-PD-1-resistant metastatic lung cancer. Sample time point: pre-treatment sample, taken before nivolumab and TIL therapy. The libraries were made with immunoSEQ v3. The protocol was immunoSEQ multiplex PCR, while the TCRdb copy is restricted to in-frame clones and leaves out a portion. The sample has about 60,000 clones; roughly 84% are singletons. Sequencing used blood, obtained at baseline. All receptors derive from a person aged 25 to 85 with non-small cell lung cancer.

The chain has TRBV6-5 and TRBJ1-4; TRBD1 might be the D (6 bases). Germline V CDR1 and CDR2: MNHEY, SVGAGI. The CDR3 spans 16 residues. V shed 3 bases and J shed 5 bases, with 16 bases lying between them. For the CDR3, the DNA is TGTGCCAGCAGTTATCAGTCAGGGGCCGGAAATGAAAAACTGTTTTTT. Amino acid sequence: CASSYQSGAGNEKLFF.

DNA for the CDR3: TGTGCCAGTAGTATACGCGGGGCCGGTTCCTACAATGAGCAGTTCTTC. This sequence encodes CASSIRGAGSYNEQFF. The chain uses TRBV19 and TRBJ2-1, with TRBD2 as a possible D gene (6 bases). CDR1 is LNHDA, CDR2 SQIVND, per germline (reference sequence). The CDR3 runs to 16 residues. V gave up 2 bases and J gave up 1 base, with 12 bases separating them.

The J gene is TRBJ2-3, the V gene TRBV4-1; TRBD2 matches at 14 bases. The V and J ends lost 3 bases and 2 bases, in that order; junction bases with no gene match: 10. Germline CDR1 reads MGHRA; CDR2 reads YSYEKL. The CDR3 loop spans 19 amino acids. CDR3 sequence reads: CASSHPGLAGAGHTDTQYF. In DNA, the CDR3 is TGCGCCAGCAGCCACCCGGGACTAGCGGGGGCCGGACACACAGATACGCAGTATTTT.

The gene calls are TRBV6-1 and TRBJ2-5; no clear D. The V end lost 1 base, the J end lost 7 bases, and 13 bases lay between the germline ends. The CDR3 has 14 residues. The germline V gene has CDR1 MNHNS and CDR2 SASEGT. The CDR3 nucleotides read TGTGCCAGCAGTGAAGTTCGGTTTTTGGGGACCCAGTACTTC. Amino acids: CASSEVRFLGTQYF.

In DNA, the CDR3 is TGTGCCAGTAGTATACGCGCAGAGGGCACCTACGAGCAGTACTTC. The encoded protein is CASSIRAEGTYEQYF. The V gene is TRBV19, the J gene TRBJ2-7, with D possibly being TRBD2 (5 bases). Trimming took 2 bases from V and 2 from J, leaving 13 bases between them. The V gene's germline CDR1 is LNHDA and CDR2 SQIVND (reference sequence). The CDR3 spans 15 residues.

This chain connects TRBV11-2 to TRBJ2-5; D call uncertain. The V end was cut by 2 bases, the J end by 2 bases, with 6 bases between. The CDR3 is 13 amino acids. Germline-derived CDR1 and CDR2 are SGHAT and FQNNGV. CDR3 in DNA: TGTGCCAGCAGCTTACGGGTTCAAGAGACCCAGTACTTC. Translating it yields CASSLRVQETQYF.

V gene TRBV7-9 combines with J gene TRBJ1-4, with 8 bases that match TRBD1. The CDR3 is 15 amino acids. Germline trimming cut 5 bases from V and 3 bases from J; bases unmatched to any gene: 5. Germline V gene sequence: CDR1 SEHNR, CDR2 FQNEAQ (reference sequence). The CDR3 bases are TGTGCCAGCAGCCCCCTGGGACAGGCTAATGAAAAACTGTTTTTT. This encodes CASSPLGQANEKLFF. Complete variable domain (other parts from reference TRBV7-9 and TRBJ1-4): DTGVSQNPRHKITKRGQNVTFRCDPISEHNRLYWYRQTLGQGPEFLTYFQNEAQLEKSRLLSDRFSAERPKGSFSTLEIQRTEQGDSAMYLCASSPLGQANEKLFFGSGTQLSVL.

The chain has TRBV11-2 and TRBJ1-1; possible D gene TRBD1, 6 bases. Trimming stripped 4 bases from V and 10 bases from J, with 13 bases between. In germline, CDR1 is SGHAT, CDR2 FQNNGV. This CDR3 has 12 amino acids. The CDR3 spells CASSSSGGRAFF. The CDR3 DNA reads as TGTGCCAGCAGCTCTAGCGGGGGCCGAGCTTTCTTT.

In DNA, the CDR3 is TGCGCCAGCAGCTTGGGGACACAGAACTATGGCTACACCTTC. Its protein product is CASSLGTQNYGYTF. The gene calls are TRBV5-1 and TRBJ1-2; TRBD1 is a possible D gene (5 bases). This CDR3 is 14 amino acids long. The V and J ends lost 0 bases and 2 bases respectively, with 8 bases between them. Germline V gives CDR1 SGHRS, CDR2 YFSETQ.

The gene calls are TRBV29-1 and TRBJ1-1; the D is unclear. Germline loops: CDR1 SQVTM, CDR2 ANQGSEA. The CDR3 totals 12 residues. V was trimmed by 8 bases and J by 0 bases, leaving 10 bases between them. This chain's CDR3 is CSSETMNTEAFF. For the CDR3, the DNA is TGCAGCTCTGAGACAATGAACACTGAAGCTTTCTTT.

The rearrangement joins TRBV27 to TRBJ1-4; D remains unclear. The V end was cut by 3 bases, the J end by 2 bases, with 13 bases between. The CDR3 runs 16 residues. Germline V gene lookup returns CDR1 MNHEY and CDR2 SMNVEV (reference sequence). CDR3 DNA sequence: TGTGCCAGCAGTTTCTTACGGGGTGGGACTAATGAAAAACTGTTTTTT. Translation gives CASSFLRGGTNEKLFF.

The rearrangement joins TRBV5-1 to TRBJ2-5, with 7 bases lining up with TRBD2. Germline CDR1 is SGHRS and CDR2 is YFSETQ. The CDR3 runs 14 residues. Trimming at V came to 1 base and at J to 1 base, leaving 1 base not matched to a gene. Written as DNA, the CDR3 is TGCGCCAGCAGCTTGTCTAGCGGCCAAGAGACCCAGTACTTC. Residues: CASSLSSGQETQYF. Full variable domain (outside the CDR3, taken from reference TRBV5-1 and TRBJ2-5): KAGVTQTPRYLIKTRGQQVTLSCSPISGHRSVSWYQQTPGQGLQFLFEYFSETQRNKGNFPGRFSGRQFSNSRSEMNVSTLELGDSALYLCASSLSSGQETQYFGPGTRLLVL.

The CDR3 reads CASGFGPRGYEQYF. The DNA for the CDR3 is TGTGCTAGTGGTTTCGGCCCCAGGGGCTACGAGCAGTACTTC. The J gene is TRBJ2-7, the V gene TRBV12-5, with a weak D call TRBD1 (6 bases). The CDR3 consists of 14 residues. V was clipped by 3 bases and J by 3 bases, with 12 bases between them. Germline lookup yields CDR1 LGHNT and CDR2 FRNRAP.

J is TRBJ2-1 and V is TRBV7-3; no firm D call. CDR3 length: 14 residues. Germline CDR1 SGHTA, CDR2 FQGTGA. V was pared by 2 bases and J by 7 bases, with 12 bases between. CDR3 DNA: TGTGCCAGCAGCTTAGACGCTTCACGTAATGAGCAGTTCTTC. Translation: CASSLDASRNEQFF.

The chain couples TRBV4-2 to TRBJ2-1; 9 bases are a match to TRBD2. This CDR3 is 17 amino acids long. The germline V gene encodes CDR1 LGHNA and CDR2 YNFKEQ. V shed 0 bases, J shed 2 bases, and the junction held 5 bases outside the gene matches. The CDR3 bases are TGTGCCAGCAGCCAAGACCTAGCGGGGTCAGCCTACAATGAGCAGTTCTTC. Amino acid sequence: CASSQDLAGSAYNEQFF.

The chain recombines TRBV15 with TRBJ1-6; D remains unclear. V shed 2 bases and J shed 7 bases, with 6 bases lying between them. The CDR3 sequence is 13 residues long. CDR1 and CDR2 (germline): LNHNV, YYDKDF (reference sequence). CDR3 sequence reads: CATSRSGNSPLHF. The CDR3 coding sequence is TGTGCCACCAGCAGATCAGGCAATTCACCCCTCCACTTT.

This clone was picked up a small number of times. The chain couples TRBV3-1 (or the pseudogene TRBV3-2) to TRBJ2-7, with 10 nucleotides matching TRBD1. The J segment lost 1 base and the V segment lost 5 bases, leaving 5 bases of the junction unmatched. Germline-derived CDR1 and CDR2 are LGHDT and YNNKEL (reference sequence). The CDR3 has 15 amino acids. CDR3 amino acids: CASSWGQGKSYEQYF. In DNA, the CDR3 is TGTGCCAGCAGCTGGGGACAGGGGAAATCCTACGAGCAGTACTTC.

This chain joins TRBV3-1 (or the pseudogene TRBV3-2) and TRBJ2-1; D is unclear. Germline lookup yields CDR1 LGHDT and CDR2 YNNKEL (reference sequence). The V gene lost 0 bases and the J gene lost 7 bases, with 16 bases spanning the gap. This CDR3 region has 16 residues. CDR3 DNA sequence: TGTGCCAGCAGCCAAGATTCCAGGCTGTTGGGAAATGAGCAGTTCTTC. Translating it yields CASSQDSRLLGNEQFF.

This clone was observed a single time. The chain combines TRBV4-1 with TRBJ2-1, with D maybe TRBD2 (7 bases). Trimming took 1 base from V and 0 from J, leaving 10 bases between them. The CDR3 has 16 residues. Germline V CDR1 and CDR2: MGHRA, YSYEKL. In DNA, the CDR3 is TGCGCCAGCAGCCAAGGGCGGGGGCCCTCCTACAATGAGCAGTTCTTC. This gives the protein CASSQGRGPSYNEQFF.

This clone was picked up one time. The chain recombines TRBV27 with TRBJ2-3, with D perhaps assigned TRBD1 or TRBD2 (6 bases each). Germline CDR1 MNHEY, CDR2 SMNVEV (reference sequence). The CDR3 spans 17 residues. V lost 5 bases and J lost 3, with 21 bases in between. The CDR3 reads CASSKGVARGLTDTQYF. As DNA, the CDR3 is TGTGCCAGCAGTAAGGGGGTCGCGCGGGGCCTGACAGATACGCAGTATTTT.

The chain carries TRBV28 and TRBJ2-1; unclear D gene. The V gene's germline CDR1 is MDHEN and CDR2 SYDVKM. The CDR3 consists of 13 residues. The V end lost 2 bases, the J end lost 12 bases, and 14 bases lay between the germline ends. The CDR3 nucleotides read TGTGCCAGCAGTTTAGAGTACTTAAAAACGCAGTTCTTC. This translates into CASSLEYLKTQFF.